The present T cell receptor beta chain was sequenced within a study of CD8 T cells in ankylosing spondylitis. The V gene lost 5 bases and the J gene lost 3 bases, with 15 bases spanning the gap. This CDR3 has 14 amino acids. Looked up from germline, CDR1 is GTSNPN and CDR2 is SVGIG (reference sequence). Quantitative 5'-RACE was performed with molecular barcodes, and it yielded the TCR beta libraries. TCRdb fed the 5' RACE reads into MiXCR, producing one record per CDR3 protein. The repertoire includes around 150,000 distinct CDR3 sequences, just under 7.5% of them detected once, and roughly 12% sits in the top ten. This clonotype occurred many times. Its antigen is still unknown. Findings of the study overall: Disease-linked clones reportedly showed significant enrichment in matched ankylosing spondylitis synovial fluid. Existing reports had already noted some motif variants in reactive arthritis synovial fluid and blood. It appeared that ankylosing spondylitis blood was characterized by a TCR beta motif of roughly 8 highly homologous variants.

The sample comprised blood, either unsorted or a sorted T cell fraction (not recorded which). The V call is TRBV30, the J call TRBJ2-3; D remains ambiguous. This clonotype originated in a female donor with ankylosing spondylitis or in good health (not recorded which). The CDR3 reads CAWADLTATDTQYF. The CDR3 DNA sequence: TGTGCCTGGGCTGACCTCACAGCAACAGATACGCAGTATTTT. The whole variable domain, remainder taken from reference TRBV30 and TRBJ2-3, is SQTIHQWPATLVQPVGSPLSLECTVEGTSNPNLYWYRQAAGRGLQLLFYSVGIGQISSEVPQNLSASRPQDRQFILSSKKLLLSDSGFYLCAWADLTATDTQYFGPGTRLTVL.